The clone carrying this T cell receptor beta chain was seen once. Antigen unknown. This sample is part of a study of cytomegalovirus exposure and HLA in healthy donors. The study's findings and limits: Sequencing depth roughly uniform across donors was assumed in presence/absence analyses. Several top significant clusters appeared, in a later analysis, to be linked to common viral pathogens.

Germline CDR1 reads MDHEN; CDR2 reads SYDVKM. There are 15 residues in the CDR3. V was pared by 6 bases and J by 5 bases, with 6 bases of the junction left unmatched. 60 Vbeta and 13 Jbeta primers were used in PCR. Under the authors' procedure: There were about 88 million unique TCR beta chains by a later count, and about 12 million of them were shared. Profiled with immunoSEQ multiplex PCR; TCRdb holds only in-frame clones, not every one. The V and J calls and clone size are taken from that table; D and trimming were inferred from the DNA. The data hold around 130,000 clones, with 80% observed a single time.

The clonotype originates from a woman between 40 and 55 years old in good health and CMV-seronegative. Sequencing was performed on PBMCs. V usage is TRBV28 and J usage is TRBJ1-6; 8 nucleotides line up with TRBD1. The CDR3 protein is CASRQGAGDNSPLHF. The CDR3 DNA sequence: TGTGCCAGCAGGCAGGGGGCTGGAGATAATTCACCCCTCCACTTT.